These 20 T cell receptor beta chains were sequenced from one sample in a study of OX40 agonist ivuxolimab in advanced cancers. The repertoire was sequenced with immunoSEQ multiplex PCR; TCRdb's copy has only in-frame clones and lacks some. Of some 70,000 clones listed, approximately 90% were seen once; the top ten hold approximately 1.1%. The material was CD4+ or CD8+ T cells sorted from blood, obtained in a trial of the OX40 agonist ivuxolimab. These receptors were taken from an adult with an advanced solid tumor such as melanoma, head and neck, liver or kidney cancer.

This clone was picked up one time. V and J are TRBV6-5 and TRBJ2-5; no clear D. The CDR3 has 11 residues. Deletions cut 2 bases from V and 7 bases from J, with 5 bases between. CDR1 MNHEY and CDR2 SVGAGI come from the germline V gene. Here the CDR3 DNA reads TGTGCCAGCAGTTACGGCCGGACCCAGTACTTC. This codes for CASSYGRTQYF.

This clone has only one observation. V gene TRBV19 combines with J gene TRBJ2-2; 8 nucleotides agree with TRBD2. CDR3 size: 15 residues. V was clipped by 5 bases and J by 4 bases; unmatched bases: 6. Germline CDR1 is LNHDA and CDR2 is SQIVND (reference sequence). The CDR3 region is CASSSPGGGTGELFF. The CDR3 DNA is TGTGCCAGTAGTTCCCCGGGAGGGGGCACCGGGGAGCTGTTTTTT.

The gene calls are TRBV7-9 and TRBJ2-1; 8 nucleotides agree with TRBD1. The V gene's germline CDR1 is SEHNR and CDR2 FQNEAQ (reference sequence). The CDR3 runs to 19 residues. Germline trimming cut 5 bases from V and 6 bases from J; bases unmatched to any gene: 21. CDR3 in DNA: TGTGCCAGCAGCCAAGGACAGGGCCAATTCTCGGGGTTTTTCAATGAGCAGTTCTTC. Protein product: CASSQGQGQFSGFFNEQFF.

This clone was found once. The chain uses TRBV5-5 and TRBJ1-1; 7 bases are shared with TRBD1. Looked up from germline, CDR1 is SGHKS and CDR2 is YYEKEE (reference sequence). There are 15 residues in the CDR3. The ends lost 3 bases at V and 5 bases at J; junction bases unmatched: 10. CDR3 residues: CASSSNPGGRTEAFF. CDR3 nucleotides: TGTGCCAGCAGCTCGAACCCAGGGGGTAGGACTGAAGCTTTCTTT.

J is TRBJ1-1 and V is TRBV5-1, with no clear D. V lost 4 bases and J lost 11, with 15 bases in between. The CDR3 spans 12 residues. Germline V gene data show CDR1 as SGHRS and CDR2 as YFSETQ. The DNA of the CDR3 is TGCGCCAGCAGCCCGGGCCCACGACCCGCTTTCTTT. Its protein is CASSPGPRPAFF.

The V gene is TRBV6-1, the J gene TRBJ1-3, with unresolved D. CDR1 and CDR2 (germline): MNHNS, SASEGT. The CDR3 contains 15 residues. The ends were cut back, 5 bases at V and 0 bases at J, with 11 bases in the middle. CDR3 in DNA: TGTGCCAGCAGTTTACAGCCTCTCTCTGGAAACACCATATATTTT. It specifies CASSLQPLSGNTIYF.

V and J are TRBV2 and TRBJ1-3; 10 bases are a match to TRBD1. CDR1 is SNHLY and CDR2 is FYNNEI in the germline V gene. The CDR3 is 16 amino acids. With V trimmed by 3 bases and J by 0 bases, 2 bases remained unmatched. Here the CDR3 reads CASSDRTGGSGNTIYF. Written as DNA, the CDR3 is TGTGCCAGCAGTGACAGGACAGGGGGCTCTGGAAACACCATATATTTT.

The V call is TRBV10-1, the J call TRBJ1-1; D not resolved. CDR1 WNHNN and CDR2 SYGVQD come from the germline V gene (reference sequence). V shed 4 bases and J shed 3 bases, with 9 bases lying between them. The CDR3 has 13 residues. This chain's CDR3 is CASSVKRDTEAFF. The CDR3 region has the DNA TGCGCCAGCAGTGTAAAAAGGGACACTGAAGCTTTCTTT.

V gene TRBV6-1 combines with J gene TRBJ2-3; 11 nucleotides match TRBD2. This CDR3 has 14 residues. Germline V CDR1 and CDR2: MNHNS, SASEGT. Trimming removed 6 bases from V and 4 bases from J; junction bases left unmatched: 3. CDR3 amino acids: CASRGLAVPDTQYF. CDR3 DNA sequence: TGTGCCAGCAGGGGACTAGCGGTACCAGATACGCAGTATTTT.

This clone was recorded once. The chain uses TRBV4-2 and TRBJ2-3, with TRBD2 matching 10 bases. The germline gives CDR1 LGHNA, CDR2 YNFKEQ. With V trimmed by 1 base and J by 4 bases, 5 bases remained unmatched. The CDR3 sequence is 16 residues long. The chain's CDR3 is CASSQGSSGGADTQYF. The DNA of the CDR3 is TGTGCCAGCAGCCAAGGGTCTAGCGGGGGTGCAGATACGCAGTATTTT.

The chain links TRBV6-5 to TRBJ2-3, with D possibly called TRBD1 or TRBD2 (5 bases each). CDR3 length equals 16 residues. V lost 0 bases and J 1 base, leaving 11 bases between the germline ends. Germline V CDR1 and CDR2: MNHEY, SVGAGI. DNA for the CDR3: TGTGCCAGCAGTTACTCCGGGACCCTGGGCACAGATACGCAGTATTTT. Its protein product is CASSYSGTLGTDTQYF.

This clone was recorded a few times. The J gene is TRBJ1-2, the V gene TRBV19, with TRBD1 identical over 7 bases. CDR3 length equals 13 residues. J lost 4 bases, V lost 8 bases, and 7 bases had no gene match. Germline V gene data show CDR1 as LNHDA and CDR2 as SQIVND (reference sequence). The CDR3 loop reads CASGRGQLYGYTF. CDR3 sequence (DNA): TGTGCCAGTGGGCGGGGACAGCTCTATGGCTACACCTTC.

The chain carries TRBV6-1 and TRBJ1-2; 10 bases agree with TRBD1. J gave up 10 bases and V 4 bases, and 3 bases lay outside the gene matches. Germline CDR1 and CDR2: MNHNS and SASEGT. The CDR3 is 12 residues long. The CDR3 nucleotides read TGTGCCAGCAGTGCCGGACAGGGGGACTACACCTTC. Translation: CASSAGQGDYTF.

This chain links TRBV2 with TRBJ1-5; D remains ambiguous. CDR1 is SNHLY and CDR2 is FYNNEI in the germline V gene. The ends were cut back, 5 bases at V and 7 bases at J, with 12 bases in the middle. The CDR3 is 13 amino acids. This CDR3 reads CASSRILNQPQHF. For the CDR3, the DNA is TGTGCCAGCAGTCGAATACTGAACCAGCCCCAGCATTTT.

This chain connects TRBV29-1 to TRBJ2-6; 8 nucleotides agree with TRBD2. From germline, CDR1 is SQVTM and CDR2 ANQGSEA. The length of the CDR3 is 20 residues. V shed 1 base, J shed 2 bases, and the junction held 16 bases outside the gene matches. The CDR3 bases are TGCAGCGTTGAAGGGGCGGGGGGCCGGATTAAGCTTACTGGGGCCAACGTCCTGACTTTC. It translates to CSVEGAGGRIKLTGANVLTF.

Only one count was recorded for this clone. The genes are TRBV11-2 and TRBJ1-4; a weak D match, TRBD1 (5 bases). Germline CDR1 is SGHAT and CDR2 is FQNNGV. Trimming shortened V by 5 bases and J by 10 bases, and 14 bases separated the two germline ends. The CDR3 is 13 residues long. CDR3 DNA sequence: TGTGCCAGCAGCCCCTCAGGGCTAGGAAAACTGTTTTTT. Translated, it gives CASSPSGLGKLFF.

J is TRBJ2-2 and V is TRBV30; either TRBD1 or TRBD2 may fit D (7 bases each). V was trimmed by 5 bases and J by 7 bases, leaving 17 bases between them. Germline V gene sequence: CDR1 GTSNPN, CDR2 SVGIG (reference sequence). The CDR3 runs to 14 residues. The CDR3 DNA reads TGTGCCTGGTGGGGGAGGGGGCCTTACGGGGAGCTGTTTTTT. Translation gives CAWWGRGPYGELFF.

The chain joins TRBV7-9 to TRBJ1-5, with no clear D. Germline V gene data show CDR1 as SEHNR and CDR2 as FQNEAQ (reference sequence). This CDR3 has 16 residues. Trimming took off 1 base at V and 1 base at J, with 11 bases between the two ends. This CDR3 reads CASSLGGADSNQPQHF. The DNA for the CDR3 is TGTGCCAGCAGCTTAGGAGGTGCGGACAGCAATCAGCCCCAGCATTTT.

This chain links TRBV9 with TRBJ1-4; D is ambiguous. V gave up 4 bases and J gave up 8 bases, with 15 bases separating them. The V gene's germline CDR1 is SGDLS and CDR2 YYNGEE. This CDR3 comprises 14 residues. The CDR3, as DNA: TGTGCCAGCAGCCCTCACCCTCTCCCGGAAAAACTGTTTTTT. Its translation: CASSPHPLPEKLFF.

The chain has TRBV2 and TRBJ2-2, with D maybe TRBD2 (6 bases). The germline V gene has CDR1 SNHLY and CDR2 FYNNEI. The CDR3 has 14 residues. V shed 6 bases and J shed 6 bases, with 14 bases lying between them. The CDR3 is CASRVLGGAGELFF. The CDR3 nucleotides read TGTGCCAGCAGGGTGCTAGGCGGGGCCGGGGAGCTGTTTTTT.